This is a list of T cell receptor beta chains from one sample in a study of identical twins. From the 5' RACE reads, TCRdb called clonotypes with MiXCR, one entry per CDR3 protein. The data show about 460,000 distinct CDR3 sequences, with approximately 15% seen just once and around 0.52% held by the top ten. Separately, the same data were catalogued under a study of yellow fever vaccine responses in identical twins.

The sample taken for sequencing was CD4+ T cells sorted from blood. All receptors derive from a woman younger than 30 in good health. The CDR3 runs from the conserved cysteine through the conserved F or W. Each record gives: D gene, clone size, V gene, J gene, CDR3 DNA, CDR3 protein. The D gene is left open where the match is weak. Expanded clones are given a class, and other clones once, few, many or no size at all.

>-|many|TRBV3-1|TRBJ1-2
TGTGCCAGCAGCCAGACAGACTATGGCTACACCTTC
CASSQTDYGYTF
>TRBD2|few|TRBV29-1|TRBJ2-5
TGCAGCGGCGCCCGGGGGGAAGAGACCCAGTACTTC
CSGARGEETQYF
>-|-|TRBV9|TRBJ2-6
TGTGCCAGCAGCGTAGCTCCAGCACCCTCTGGGGCCAACGTCCTGACTTTC
CASSVAPAPSGANVLTF
>TRBD2|-|TRBV28|TRBJ2-1
TGTGCCAGCAGAACGGGACTAGCGGAGGGAAATGAGCAGTTCTTC
CASRTGLAEGNEQFF
>-|few|TRBV28|TRBJ2-7
TGTGCCAGCAGTTTCCAACGGGCGTACGAGCAGTACTTC
CASSFQRAYEQYF
>TRBD1|-|TRBV6-5|TRBJ1-1
TGTGCCAGCAGTTACACAAACAGGGGCGGTGAAGCTTTCTTT
CASSYTNRGGEAFF
>TRBD1|-|TRBV2|TRBJ2-2
TGTGCCAGCAGGGACAGGGGCACCGGGGAGCTGTTTTTT
CASRDRGTGELFF
>-|few|TRBV12-3/TRBV12-4|TRBJ2-7
TGTGCCAGCAGTTTTAGGGGAGGAGACGAGCAGTACTTC
CASSFRGGDEQYF
>TRBD1|many|TRBV12-3/TRBV12-4|TRBJ2-7
TGTGCCAGCAGATTGACAGGGCCCTACTACGAGCAGTACTTC
CASRLTGPYYEQYF
>-|few|TRBV12-3/TRBV12-4|TRBJ2-3
TGTGCCAGCGGGGACTGGGGGGGCAACACAGATACGCAGTATTTT
CASGDWGGNTDTQYF
>TRBD2|many|TRBV5-1|TRBJ2-5
TGCGCCAGCTCAAATCCTAGCGGGAGTGGTGAGACCCAGTACTTC
CASSNPSGSGETQYF
>-|-|TRBV11-2|TRBJ2-7
TGTGCCAGCAGCCGACGGTCCTCCGGGGACTACGAGCAGTACTTC
CASSRRSSGDYEQYF
>-|-|TRBV5-6|TRBJ2-5
TGTGCCAGCAGCGACCCCGGGACGAAAGAGACCCAGTACTTC
CASSDPGTKETQYF
>TRBD2|few|TRBV15|TRBJ2-2
TGTGCCACCAGCTCTCTGCCGGGGGGAGTCACCGGGGAGCTGTTTTTT
CATSSLPGGVTGELFF
>TRBD2|many|TRBV7-8|TRBJ2-7
TGTGCCAGCAGCTTAGAACCTAGCGGGAGGGCCTTTGAGCAGTACTTC
CASSLEPSGRAFEQYF
>TRBD2|few|TRBV29-1|TRBJ2-1
TGCAGCGGGCGCGGGAGTGATTACAATGAGCAGTTCTTC
CSGRGSDYNEQFF
>TRBD1|-|TRBV9|TRBJ1-1
TGTGCCAGCAGCGTAGGCGGGACAGGGGGAGCTTTCTTT
CASSVGGTGGAFF
>-|few|TRBV6-2/TRBV6-3|TRBJ2-2
TGTGCCAGCAGAGGCTCTTTAAACACCGGGGAGCTGTTTTTT
CASRGSLNTGELFF
>-|many|TRBV12-3/TRBV12-4|TRBJ2-1
TGTGCCAGCAGTTTAGCGGTGACCTACAATGAGCAGTTCTTC
CASSLAVTYNEQFF
>-|many|TRBV7-9|TRBJ1-1
TGTGCCAGCAGCGCCGGACCGGTGGGGTATGAAGCTTTCTTT
CASSAGPVGYEAFF
>-|few|TRBV4-3|TRBJ2-7
TGCGCCAGCAGCCAAGGAGGGACATCCGACGAGCAGTACTTC
CASSQGGTSDEQYF
>TRBD2|-|TRBV7-2|TRBJ2-7
TGTGCCAGCAGCTTAGCTGCGGGGGGGCAGGACGAGCAGTACTTC
CASSLAAGGQDEQYF
>-|many|TRBV3-1|TRBJ2-2
TGTGCCAGCAGCCAAGCGGGCACCGGGGAGCTGTTTTTT
CASSQAGTGELFF
>TRBD1|-|TRBV6-5|TRBJ2-7
TGTGCCAGCAGTTACGACAGGGGGGAGTACGAGCAGTACTTC
CASSYDRGEYEQYF
>-|few|TRBV10-3|TRBJ2-5
TGTGCCATCAGCGAGGACCGGGAGTTGGAGACCCAGTACTTC
CAISEDRELETQYF
>TRBD2|-|TRBV29-1|TRBJ2-3
TGCAGCGTTGGAATAGCGGGAGAATGGGGAACGCAGTATTTT
CSVGIAGEWGTQYF
>TRBD2|few|TRBV15|TRBJ2-5
TGTGCCACCAGCAGAGATGCAGGACTAGCCTCAGAGACCCAGTACTTC
CATSRDAGLASETQYF
>TRBD2|few|TRBV20-1|TRBJ2-3
TGCAGTGCTGGTAAACTAGCGGGTCGCACAGATACGCAGTATTTT
CSAGKLAGRTDTQYF
>TRBD2|-|TRBV27|TRBJ2-7
TGTGCCAGCAGCCCCCCGAAATTTAAGGCGGGAGTAGATCGCCATCCAGGGTACTTC
CASSPPKFKAGVDRHPGYF